One and the same sample provided the 18 T cell receptor beta chains below, sequenced in a study of T-cell reconstitution after alpha-beta-depleted transplantation in children. Preparation of the TCRbeta library involved a method that used unique molecular identifiers. TCRdb re-called the PCR reads through MiXCR, storing one row per CDR3 protein. The data contain hundreds of thousands of distinct CDR3 sequences, 16% of them seen just once; the ten biggest clones take up approximately 5%. The source material was PBMCs, mostly from graft donor cells, sampled 360 days after TCRalphabeta/CD19-depleted stem cell transplant. These TCRs come from a male patient between 5 and 17 years old who had a stem cell transplant for acute lymphoblastic leukemia, so the T cells may come from the graft donor.

Only a few counts were recorded for this clonotype. The V and J genes are TRBV2 and TRBJ2-5; 7 bases agree with TRBD2. Germline V gives CDR1 SNHLY, CDR2 FYNNEI. The length of the CDR3 is 13 residues. Germline trimming cut 8 bases from V and 3 bases from J; bases unmatched to any gene: 6. For the CDR3, the DNA is TGTGCCAGCGGACGAGGACTAGAAGAGACCCAGTACTTC. Amino acid sequence: CASGRGLEETQYF.

This chain joins TRBV4-2 and TRBJ2-3; TRBD2 matches 10 bases. CDR1 is LGHNA, CDR2 YNFKEQ, per germline. The V and J ends lost 2 bases and 1 base, in that order; junction bases with no gene match: 9. The CDR3 runs 18 residues. The CDR3 bases are TGTGCCAGCAGCCAACTAGCGGGAGATTCGCCAGGCACAGATACGCAGTATTTT. Translated, it gives CASSQLAGDSPGTDTQYF.

There are many counts of this clonotype. The rearrangement joins TRBV29-1 to TRBJ2-2; 7 bases map to TRBD2. CDR1 is SQVTM, CDR2 ANQGSEA, per germline. This CDR3 contains 12 residues. V shed 6 bases, J shed 4 bases, and the junction held 2 bases outside the gene matches. Written as DNA, the CDR3 is TGCAGCGTGCCGGGGGGCACCGGGGAGCTGTTTTTT. Protein product: CSVPGGTGELFF.

This clonotype was counted only a few times. V usage is TRBV7-8 and J usage is TRBJ1-1; the D gene is possibly TRBD1 (6 bases). Trimming left V 8 bases short and J 0 bases short, with 13 bases between. Germline values: CDR1 SGHVS, CDR2 FQNEAQ. The length of the CDR3 is 14 residues. The CDR3 protein is CASLLGGMNTEAFF. The CDR3 coding sequence is TGTGCCAGCCTCCTCGGGGGCATGAACACTGAAGCTTTCTTT.

This clonotype has more than one count but fewer than ten. This chain connects TRBV20-1 to TRBJ2-4; no definite D call. Germline CDR1 reads DFQATT; CDR2 reads SNEGSKA (reference sequence). V lost 4 bases and J 13 bases, leaving 26 bases between the germline ends. The CDR3 runs to 15 residues. The CDR3 DNA reads TGCAGTGCTATGGGTCTTATTTCGACGGGCTCTAAGCAGTACTTC. As protein: CSAMGLISTGSKQYF.

This chain uses TRBV9 with TRBJ2-7, with D possibly called TRBD1 or TRBD2 (5 bases each). The V and J ends lost 3 bases and 3 bases respectively, with 10 bases between them. The CDR3 has 13 residues. CDR1 and CDR2 from the germline V gene are SGDLS and YYNGEE. The CDR3: CASSAWDGYEQYF. The DNA for the CDR3 is TGTGCCAGCAGCGCCTGGGACGGCTACGAGCAGTACTTC.

V and J are TRBV10-1 and TRBJ2-1; 10 bases agree with TRBD2. V dropped 3 bases and J dropped 6; count of bases not matched to a gene: 5. Germline CDR1 reads WNHNN; CDR2 reads SYGVQD (reference sequence). This CDR3 contains 15 residues. This CDR3 is CASSDLPSGSNEQFF. The CDR3, as DNA: TGCGCCAGCAGTGATCTCCCTAGCGGGAGCAATGAGCAGTTCTTC.

The chain recombines TRBV5-5 with TRBJ2-2; TRBD1 agrees at 7 bases. Germline V gene data show CDR1 as SGHKS and CDR2 as YYEKEE (reference sequence). Germline trimming cut 3 bases from V and 3 bases from J; bases unmatched to any gene: 8. The CDR3 totals 16 residues. CDR3 sequence: CASSSSGTAYTGELFF. The DNA of the CDR3 is TGTGCCAGCAGCTCATCCGGGACAGCCTACACCGGGGAGCTGTTTTTT.

This clonotype was detected only a few times. V gene TRBV7-9 combines with J gene TRBJ2-7; D unclear. There are 13 residues in the CDR3. The germline V gene encodes CDR1 SEHNR and CDR2 FQNEAQ (reference sequence). V was pared by 5 bases and J by 0 bases, with 8 bases between. This chain's CDR3 is CASSPQISYEQYF. DNA of the CDR3: TGTGCCAGCAGCCCACAGATCTCCTACGAGCAGTACTTC.

The sample holds a few counts of this clonotype. This chain links TRBV29-1 with TRBJ2-7, with 11 bases that match TRBD2. Germline CDR1 is SQVTM and CDR2 is ANQGSEA. The CDR3 is made up of 19 amino acids. V shed 3 bases, J shed 0 bases, and the junction held 16 bases outside the gene matches. The CDR3 DNA is TGCAGCGTTGAGTCGGCCCGGGCGCTAGCGGGAGGTCTCTCCTACGAGCAGTACTTC. As protein: CSVESARALAGGLSYEQYF.

With respect to this clonotype: Just one base apart from a much larger clone, this may be a read error. This chain connects TRBV10-3 to TRBJ2-3; the D gene is possibly TRBD2 (6 bases). Germline-derived CDR1 and CDR2 are ENHRY and SYGVKD. There are 17 residues in the CDR3. The chain's CDR3 is CAISELPRLVGQDTQFF. DNA of the CDR3: TGTGCCATCAGTGAACTCCCTCGACTAGTGGGGCAAGATACGCAGTTTTTT.

J is TRBJ1-2 and V is TRBV20-1; D is unclear. The CDR3 covers 13 residues. The V gene lost 1 base and the J gene lost 3 bases, with 9 bases spanning the gap. CDR1 is DFQATT, CDR2 SNEGSKA, per germline (reference sequence). CDR3 DNA sequence: TGCAGTGCTAGAGTCGGGGAGGACTATGGCTACACCTTC. Translated, it gives CSARVGEDYGYTF.

This clonotype occurred a few times. The gene calls are TRBV5-6 and TRBJ1-5; D is unresolved. CDR3 size: 15 residues. Germline loops: CDR1 SGHDT, CDR2 YYEEEE. V was clipped by 2 bases and J by 3 bases, with 12 bases between them. The CDR3 nucleotides are TGTGCCAGCAGCTTAGGACGCTCCTACAATCAGCCCCAGCATTTT. Translation gives CASSLGRSYNQPQHF. Variable domain in full (rest from reference TRBV5-6 and TRBJ1-5): DAGVTQSPTHLIKTRGQQVTLRCSPKSGHDTVSWYQQALGQGPQFIFQYYEEEERQRGNFPDRFSGHQFPNYSSELNVNALLLGDSALYLCASSLGRSYNQPQHFGDGTRLSIL.

This clonotype was picked up a small number of times. The rearrangement joins TRBV9 to TRBJ1-5; D is unresolved. Germline V gene sequence: CDR1 SGDLS, CDR2 YYNGEE. V was cut by 1 base and J by 9 bases, with 11 bases left in between. The CDR3 contains 13 residues. The CDR3 DNA is TGTGCCAGCAGCGTAATAGGCGGAGCGCCCCAGCATTTT. As protein: CASSVIGGAPQHF.

The V call is TRBV6-1, the J call TRBJ1-4, with TRBD1 as a possible D gene (5 bases). The CDR3 extends over 13 amino acids. Deletions cut 4 bases from V and 7 bases from J, with 10 bases between. Germline V CDR1 and CDR2: MNHNS, SASEGT. This CDR3 reads CASSGAQGEKLFF. CDR3 nucleotide sequence: TGTGCCAGCAGTGGGGCGCAGGGTGAAAAACTGTTTTTT.

The rearrangement uses TRBV20-1 and TRBJ1-5, with D hard to call. The CDR3 runs to 12 residues. The V and J ends lost 6 bases and 6 bases respectively, with 12 bases between them. Germline values: CDR1 DFQATT, CDR2 SNEGSKA (reference sequence). The CDR3 is CSASGRAQPQHF. The CDR3 nucleotides read TGCAGTGCCTCCGGTCGGGCTCAGCCCCAGCATTTT.

This clonotype was seen more than once but under ten times. V and J are TRBV2 and TRBJ2-7; weak D call: TRBD1 (5 bases). The CDR3 length is 13 residues. Trimming took 5 bases from V and 6 from J, leaving 14 bases between them. CDR1 SNHLY and CDR2 FYNNEI come from the germline V gene. CDR3 protein: CASSPPEQGEQYF. Here the CDR3 DNA reads TGTGCCAGCAGTCCCCCGGAGCAGGGCGAGCAGTACTTC.

The V and J genes are TRBV12-3 or TRBV12-4 and TRBJ2-2; TRBD1 agrees at 7 bases. CDR3 size: 16 residues. V lost 3 bases and J lost 6; bases outside the gene matches: 10. CDR3 sequence: CASSFDRAAAPGELFF. CDR3 bases: TGTGCCAGCAGTTTTGACAGGGCGGCGGCTCCCGGGGAGCTGTTTTTT.